These 11 T cell receptor beta chains originate from one sample sequenced in a study of blood T cells in healthy people across ages. A second PCR of roughly 7 to 11 cycles used a sample-barcoded 5' primer and a J-beta primer mix. TCRdb re-called the 5' RACE reads with MiXCR, one entry per CDR3 protein. Here the sample spans more than 1.4 million distinct CDR3 sequences, roughly 45% being singletons. The sequenced material came from blood. The receptors here all came from a woman aged 18-30 years in good health.

This clonotype occurred many times. This rearrangement joins TRBV3-1 to TRBJ1-2; D perhaps matches TRBD1 (5 bases). This CDR3 has 11 residues. CDR1 LGHDT and CDR2 YNNKEL come from the germline V gene (reference sequence). V lost 6 bases to trimming and J lost 8 bases, with 10 bases between them. The CDR3 is CASSQGSGYTF. The CDR3 DNA reads TGTGCCAGCAGTCAGGGAAGCGGCTACACCTTC.

The rearrangement uses TRBV7-6 and TRBJ2-1; 10 bases are a match to TRBD2. The CDR3 length is 17 residues. The germline V gene encodes CDR1 SGHVS and CDR2 FNYEAQ. Germline trimming cut 1 base from V and 3 bases from J; bases unmatched to any gene: 6. The CDR3, as DNA: TGTGCCAGCAGCTTAGGGCCTAGCGGGAGCAACTACAATGAGCAGTTCTTC. It codes for CASSLGPSGSNYNEQFF.

This clonotype was counted between two and nine times. The chain uses TRBV2 and TRBJ1-5, with D perhaps TRBD1 (6 bases). The germline CDR1 and CDR2 sequences are SNHLY and FYNNEI. Trimming removed 6 bases from V and 5 bases from J, with 11 bases in between. This CDR3 region has 13 residues. CDR3 DNA: TGTGCCAGCAGAGCTAACAGGGATCAGCCCCAGCATTTT. Translated, it gives CASRANRDQPQHF. Combining the CDR3 with reference TRBV2 and TRBJ1-5 gives the whole variable domain EPEVTQTPSHQVTQMGQEVILRCVPISNHLYFYWYRQILGQKVEFLVSFYNNEISEKSEIFDDQFSVERPDGSNFTLKIRSTKLEDSAMYFCASRANRDQPQHFGDGTRLSIL.

The gene calls are TRBV14 and TRBJ2-1; 7 positions match TRBD1. This CDR3 has 17 amino acids. Trimming took 3 bases from V and 1 from J; bases not matched to a gene: 9. The germline V gene has CDR1 SGHDN and CDR2 FVKESK. The CDR3 DNA reads as TGTGCCAGCAGCCACGCGACCAGGGACAGATCCTACAATGAGCAGTTCTTC. Translated: CASSHATRDRSYNEQFF.

V and J are TRBV24-1 and TRBJ2-3, with 9 bases fitting TRBD1. V trimming: 5 bases; J trimming: 3 bases; junction bases outside the gene matches: 5. CDR1 KGHDR and CDR2 SFDVKD come from the germline V gene. The CDR3 runs to 15 residues. The CDR3 spells CATSGATGGTDTQYF. In DNA form, the CDR3 reads TGTGCCACCAGTGGGGCGACAGGGGGGACAGATACGCAGTATTTT.

V and J are TRBV10-3 and TRBJ1-2; D gene unclear. This CDR3 region has 14 residues. Germline V CDR1 and CDR2: ENHRY, SYGVKD. V was pared by 4 bases and J by 13 bases, with 22 bases between. CDR3 in DNA: TGTGCCATCAGTGTCAAAACGGATGGACCGTCTGCCACCTTC. Its protein is CAISVKTDGPSATF.

V and J are TRBV25-1 and TRBJ1-2; tentatively, D is TRBD1 (5 bases). Germline CDR1 and CDR2: MGHDK and SYGVNS. Trimming removed 1 base from V and 5 bases from J, with 8 bases in between. CDR3 length: 13 amino acids. For the CDR3, the DNA is TGTGCCAGCAGTGAATTTGGGGCATATGGCTACACCTTC. Its protein is CASSEFGAYGYTF.

This chain links TRBV6-5 with TRBJ2-7; D unresolved. The CDR3 runs 13 residues. V lost 10 bases and J 4 bases, leaving 17 bases between the germline ends. Germline assignment: CDR1 MNHEY and CDR2 SVGAGI. The CDR3 region is CAITPSGVYEQYF. The CDR3 nucleotides read TGTGCCATCACACCAAGTGGGGTTTACGAGCAGTACTTC.

In its sample, this clonotype was seen many times. The chain uses TRBV27 and TRBJ2-7, with D possibly being TRBD2 (6 bases). Deletions cut 4 bases from V and 1 base from J, with 11 bases between. Germline values: CDR1 MNHEY, CDR2 SMNVEV (reference sequence). This CDR3 region has 14 residues. CDR3 protein: CASSSGGPSYEQYF. CDR3 bases: TGTGCCAGCAGTTCCGGGGGTCCTTCCTACGAGCAGTACTTC.

This clonotype was seen more than once but under ten times. The CDR3 nucleotides are TGTGCCAGCAGCGTAGGGTCAGGGTATCAGCCCCAGCATTTT. Its protein product is CASSVGSGYQPQHF. The V call is TRBV9, the J call TRBJ1-5; the D gene is possibly TRBD1 (5 bases). This CDR3 has 14 residues. From germline, CDR1 is SGDLS and CDR2 YYNGEE. V lost 0 bases, J lost 5 bases, and 9 bases lay in between.

Of note for this clonotype: A much larger clone differs from this one at a single base, so this may be a read error. The rearrangement uses TRBV7-2 and TRBJ2-7; TRBD2 matches 8 bases. This CDR3 has 14 residues. V lost 4 bases, J lost 5 bases, and 7 bases stayed unmatched. Germline V gene lookup returns CDR1 SGHTA and CDR2 FQGNSA. CDR3 region: CASSSRTSPHEQYF. The CDR3 DNA reads TGTGCCAGCAGCTCCAGGACTAGCCCCCACGAGCAGTACTTC.